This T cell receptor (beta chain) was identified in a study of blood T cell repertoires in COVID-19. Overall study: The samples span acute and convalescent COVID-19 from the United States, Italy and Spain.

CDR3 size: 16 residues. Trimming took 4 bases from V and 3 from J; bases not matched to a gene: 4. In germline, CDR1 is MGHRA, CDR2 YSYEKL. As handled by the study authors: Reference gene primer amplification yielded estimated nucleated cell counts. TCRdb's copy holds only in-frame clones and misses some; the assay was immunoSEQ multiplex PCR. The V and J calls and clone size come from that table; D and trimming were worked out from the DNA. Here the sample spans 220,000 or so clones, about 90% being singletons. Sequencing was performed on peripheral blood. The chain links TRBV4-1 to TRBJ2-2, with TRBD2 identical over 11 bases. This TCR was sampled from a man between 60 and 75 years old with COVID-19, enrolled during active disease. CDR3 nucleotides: TGCGCCAGCAGCCGCACACTAGCGGGGGACACCGGGGAGCTGTTTTTT. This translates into CASSRTLAGDTGELFF.